A selection of T cell receptor beta chains follows, all from one sample in a study of identical twins. TCRdb itself ran the 5' RACE reads through MiXCR, one entry per CDR3 protein. Of 700,000 or so distinct CDR3 sequences listed, roughly 8% are singletons. These data also featured in a second study, about yellow fever vaccine responses in identical twins.

Sequencing was carried out using PBMCs. These receptors all come from a woman aged 18-35 years in good health. Both conserved end residues are part of each CDR3. The D gene is left open where the match is weak. Some rows have no size entry. The others give once, few or many, or a class for an expanded clone.

clone size,J gene,V gene,D gene,CDR3 protein,CDR3 DNA
many,TRBJ1-3,TRBV29-1,-,CSVDDSSGNTIYF,TGCAGCGTTGATGACAGCTCTGGAAACACCATATATTTT
-,TRBJ1-1,TRBV11-2,TRBD1,CASSLDRPRQGGKGVWMNTEAFF,TGTGCCAGCAGCTTAGACCGACCCAGACAGGGCGGAAAAGGGGTGTGGATGAACACTGAAGCTTTCTTT
-,TRBJ2-1,TRBV27,TRBD1,CASSSDRGEYNEQFF,TGTGCCAGCAGTTCCGACAGGGGCGAGTACAATGAGCAGTTCTTC
-,TRBJ2-7,TRBV15,TRBD1,CATSRDVPGQGTYEQYF,TGTGCCACCAGCAGAGACGTACCGGGACAGGGAACCTACGAGCAGTACTTC
many,TRBJ2-7,TRBV7-9,-,CASSSPTGYEQYF,TGTGCCAGCAGCAGCCCAACAGGCTACGAGCAGTACTTC
many,TRBJ2-4,TRBV11-2,-,CASSYTGPPENIQYF,TGTGCCAGCAGCTACACAGGGCCCCCGGAAAACATTCAGTACTTC
few,TRBJ2-7,TRBV18,TRBD1,CASSPQTGAGEQYF,TGTGCCAGCTCACCTCAGACAGGGGCGGGGGAGCAGTACTTC
few,TRBJ2-5,TRBV7-2,-,CASSLVGGRFETQYF,TGTGCCAGCAGCCTCGTCGGGGGGCGCTTCGAGACCCAGTACTTC
few,TRBJ2-2,TRBV12-3/TRBV12-4,-,CASSFTGSFTGELFF,TGTGCCAGCAGTTTCACGGGGTCTTTCACCGGGGAGCTGTTTTTT
-,TRBJ2-1,TRBV20-1,TRBD2,CSARRLAENNEQFF,TGCAGTGCTAGACGACTAGCGGAGAACAATGAGCAGTTCTTC
many,TRBJ2-3,TRBV10-3,-,CAISEGQLFTDTQYF,TGTGCCATCAGTGAGGGCCAGCTCTTCACAGATACGCAGTATTTT
-,TRBJ1-6,TRBV27,-,CASSLQAYNSPLHF,TGTGCCAGCAGCCTACAGGCCTATAATTCACCCCTCCACTTT
few,TRBJ2-2,TRBV20-1,-,CSATEPGTGELFF,TGCAGTGCTACCGAGCCAGGAACCGGGGAGCTGTTTTTT
-,TRBJ2-1,TRBV11-2,-,CASSLPETRPASSYNEQFF,TGTGCCAGCAGCTTACCTGAGACCCGGCCCGCGAGCTCCTACAATGAGCAGTTCTTC
-,TRBJ2-7,TRBV4-1,-,CASSPGDFSYEQYF,TGCGCCAGCAGCCCCGGCGATTTCTCCTACGAGCAGTACTTC
few,TRBJ1-1,TRBV5-4,TRBD1,CASSPADRDTEAFF,TGTGCCAGCAGCCCAGCGGACAGGGACACTGAAGCTTTCTTT
few,TRBJ2-7,TRBV7-3,TRBD2,CASSPSGGTDEQYF,TGTGCCAGCAGCCCTAGCGGGGGGACCGACGAGCAGTACTTC
few,TRBJ2-7,TRBV5-6,TRBD1,CASSLGDRGFYEQYF,TGTGCCAGCAGCTTGGGGGACAGGGGATTCTACGAGCAGTACTTC
many,TRBJ1-2,TRBV5-1,-,CASTRGSLGDGYTF,TGCGCCAGCACCCGAGGGTCGCTCGGGGATGGCTACACCTTC
many,TRBJ2-5,TRBV20-1,TRBD2,CSARDFWEGSQYF,TGCAGTGCTAGAGATTTTTGGGAGGGTTCCCAGTACTTC
-,TRBJ2-7,TRBV6-5,TRBD2,CASSYSPSGSITYEQYF,TGTGCCAGCAGTTACTCGCCTAGCGGGAGTATCACCTACGAGCAGTACTTC
-,TRBJ2-3,TRBV20-1,-,CSAPARRSTDTQYF,TGCAGTGCTCCTGCCCGACGGAGCACAGATACGCAGTATTTT
-,TRBJ2-1,TRBV10-3,-,CAISESSGAMREQFF,TGTGCCATCAGTGAGTCCTCGGGGGCTATGCGTGAGCAGTTCTTC
many,TRBJ2-5,TRBV12-3/TRBV12-4,-,CASSLASAETQYF,TGTGCCAGCAGTTTGGCTAGCGCGGAGACCCAGTACTTC
few,TRBJ2-3,TRBV20-1,-,CSATTLGGGPRTDTQYF,TGCAGTGCTACTACGCTTGGTGGGGGGCCTCGCACAGATACGCAGTATTTT
few,TRBJ2-1,TRBV7-2,TRBD2,CASSLVQLAGAWFF,TGTGCCAGCAGCTTAGTACAACTAGCGGGAGCTTGGTTCTTC
few,TRBJ2-5,TRBV7-9,-,CASTSPTGLPQEETQYF,TGTGCCAGCACCTCTCCTACGGGGCTCCCACAAGAGGAGACCCAGTACTTC
-,TRBJ1-2,TRBV20-1,TRBD1,CSASFRGVNYGYTF,TGCAGTGCTAGTTTCAGGGGGGTTAACTATGGCTACACCTTC
few,TRBJ2-1,TRBV29-1,TRBD2,CSVVSGGNNEQFF,TGCAGCGTCGTTAGCGGGGGAAACAATGAGCAGTTCTTC
-,TRBJ2-1,TRBV11-1,TRBD2,CASSLEVAGDYSYNEQFF,TGTGCCAGCAGCTTAGAGGTAGCGGGGGATTACTCCTACAATGAGCAGTTCTTC
few,TRBJ2-1,TRBV10-3,TRBD2,CAITDVAGAGEQFF,TGTGCCATCACTGACGTAGCGGGAGCAGGTGAGCAGTTCTTC
once,TRBJ2-2,TRBV7-6,-,CASSLAVSDTGELFF,TGTGCCAGCAGCTTGGCTGTTAGCGACACCGGGGAGCTGTTTTTT
few,TRBJ2-3,TRBV11-1,TRBD2,CASRYGLAGATSTDTQYF,TGTGCCAGCAGGTACGGGCTAGCGGGAGCGACTAGCACAGATACGCAGTATTTT
-,TRBJ2-7,TRBV7-8,-,CASSSAGLLPLEQYF,TGTGCCAGCAGCTCCGCCGGACTACTACCTCTCGAGCAGTACTTC
-,TRBJ1-4,TRBV20-1,TRBD1,CSAREGGRGEKLFF,TGCAGTGCTAGAGAAGGGGGCCGGGGTGAAAAACTGTTTTTT
-,TRBJ2-1,TRBV15,TRBD2,CATSLPSGNLNEQFF,TGTGCCACCAGCCTACCTAGCGGGAATCTCAATGAGCAGTTCTTC
-,TRBJ1-2,TRBV20-1,-,CSAPGPEVTYSYTF,TGCAGTGCACCGGGCCCAGAAGTCACCTATAGCTACACCTTC
many,TRBJ1-4,TRBV12-3/TRBV12-4,-,CASSFRGGLNEKLFF,TGTGCCAGCAGTTTCCGGGGCGGACTAAATGAAAAACTGTTTTTT
few,TRBJ1-2,TRBV25-1,-,CASSHKGAGQGYGYTF,TGTGCCAGCAGCCACAAAGGAGCAGGGCAAGGCTATGGCTACACCTTC
many,TRBJ2-7,TRBV7-9,-,CASSPLLAGTDEQYF,TGTGCCAGCAGCCCCCTGTTGGCAGGGACCGACGAGCAGTACTTC
few,TRBJ2-1,TRBV15,-,CATSRDGSGASNEQFF,TGTGCCACCAGCAGAGATGGTTCAGGGGCTAGCAATGAGCAGTTCTTC